Below are 18 T cell receptor beta chains sequenced from a single sample in a study of blood T cells in healthy people across ages. It was with a sample-barcoded 5' primer and a J-beta primer mix that a second PCR of roughly 6 to 12 cycles was run. TCRdb re-analysed the 5' RACE reads in MiXCR, keeping a single row per CDR3 protein. The data show hundreds of thousands of distinct CDR3 sequences, around two fifths seen once. Material: blood. The receptor set was obtained from a man aged 60-69 years in good health.

The J gene is TRBJ1-2, the V gene TRBV6-5, with unresolved D. V lost 2 bases and J lost 4, with 8 bases in between. The CDR3 length is 13 residues. Per germline, CDR1 MNHEY and CDR2 SVGAGI. CDR3 loop: CASSYRETYGYTF. The CDR3 nucleotides are TGTGCCAGCAGTTACAGGGAGACCTATGGCTACACCTTC.

The J gene is TRBJ2-7, the V gene TRBV12-3 or TRBV12-4; TRBD1 agrees at 8 bases. The end of the DNA aligns better with TRBJ2-5, so the J call may be wrong. The CDR3 runs to 14 residues. The CDR3 DNA sequence: TGTGCCAGCAGTTTAAAACGACAGGGGGAGACCCAGTACTTC. Protein sequence: CASSLKRQGETQYF.

Comment on this clonotype: This may be a read error, as it is one base from a much larger clone. This sequence joins TRBV13 and TRBJ2-3; possibly TRBD1 for D (6 bases). Per germline, CDR1 PRHDT and CDR2 FYEKMQ (reference sequence). V shed 5 bases and J shed 6 bases, with 15 bases lying between them. The CDR3 contains 14 residues. The CDR3: CASSPGENKDTQYF. The CDR3 DNA is TGTGCCAGCAGCCCAGGGGAGAATAAGGATACGCAGTATTTT.

The V and J genes are TRBV14 and TRBJ2-7; 9 nucleotides match TRBD1. The J segment lost 1 base and the V segment lost 0 bases, leaving 4 bases of the junction unmatched. Germline V gene sequence: CDR1 SGHDN, CDR2 FVKESK. The CDR3 totals 16 residues. CDR3 sequence (DNA): TGTGCCAGCAGCCAAGAGGTGGGACAGGGTTCCTACGAGCAGTACTTC. Amino acid sequence: CASSQEVGQGSYEQYF.

In this sample, this clonotype turned up a few times. The chain combines TRBV7-9 with TRBJ2-7, with 9 bases fitting TRBD2. The CDR3 contains 15 residues. Germline assignment: CDR1 SEHNR and CDR2 FQNEAQ (reference sequence). After removal of 1 base from V and 1 base from J, the junction contained 2 bases not matched to a gene. CDR3 DNA: TGTGCCAGCAGCTTAGGGGGACTAGCTTCCTACGAGCAGTACTTC. It translates to CASSLGGLASYEQYF.

This clonotype was observed many times. V usage is TRBV29-1 and J usage is TRBJ1-1; tentatively, D is TRBD1 (5 bases). Germline CDR1 SQVTM, CDR2 ANQGSEA. The CDR3 loop spans 14 amino acids. The V gene lost 7 bases and the J gene lost 1 base, with 16 bases spanning the gap. The CDR3 nucleotides are TGCAGCGCTGAGCTGGGACGGAGGAACACTGAAGCTTTCTTT. Protein sequence: CSAELGRRNTEAFF. Filled out from reference TRBV29-1 and TRBJ1-1, the complete variable domain reads SAVISQKPSRDICQRGTSLTIQCQVDSQVTMMFWYRQQPGQSLTLIATANQGSEATYESGFVIDKFPISRPNLTFSTLTVSNMSPEDSSIYLCSAELGRRNTEAFFGQGTRLTVV.

This CDR3 is CASSPERTAGSPLHF. The CDR3 DNA sequence: TGCGCCAGCAGCCCGGAGAGGACAGCTGGTTCACCCCTCCACTTT. The V call is TRBV5-1, the J call TRBJ1-6, with D possibly matching TRBD1 (6 bases). The germline CDR1 and CDR2 sequences are SGHRS and YFSETQ. The CDR3 loop spans 15 amino acids. Trimming cost V 4 bases and J 9 bases, with 17 bases left between them.

This clonotype occurred once. This chain connects TRBV18 to TRBJ1-5; the D is unclear. This CDR3 region has 17 residues. Germline CDR1 reads KGHSH; CDR2 reads LQKENI. The V gene lost 2 bases and the J gene lost 2 bases, with 16 bases spanning the gap. The CDR3 loop is CASSPIAGAGGNQPQHF. CDR3 sequence (DNA): TGTGCCAGCTCACCAATAGCAGGCGCCGGAGGCAATCAGCCCCAGCATTTT.

The rearrangement joins TRBV12-3 or TRBV12-4 to TRBJ1-4, with 8 bases identical to TRBD1. The length of the CDR3 is 15 residues. Trimming cost V 5 bases and J 10 bases; bases outside gene matches: 12. CDR3 loop: CASSLRTGLGGKLFF. The CDR3 DNA reads as TGTGCCAGCAGTCTTCGGACAGGGTTGGGTGGAAAACTGTTTTTT.

V is TRBV12-3 or TRBV12-4 and J is TRBJ2-5, with 10 bases lining up with TRBD1. With 4 bases clipped from V and 4 bases from J, the junction kept 6 bases outside the gene matches. This CDR3 region has 15 residues. CDR3 region: CASSYGTGAIETQYF. In DNA form, the CDR3 reads TGTGCCAGCAGTTACGGGACAGGGGCCATAGAGACCCAGTACTTC.

Worth noting for this clonotype: A read error is possible here, since a much larger clone lies one base away. The chain combines TRBV29-1 with TRBJ2-5; D call uncertain. CDR3 length equals 12 residues. Germline loops: CDR1 SQVTM, CDR2 ANQGSEA. Here the CDR3 DNA reads TGCAGCGCTATCCCACAGCAAGAGACCCGGTACTTC. It yields the protein CSAIPQQETRYF.

This clonotype was seen more than once but under ten times. CDR3 region: CASSSPGPNSPLHF. Written as DNA, the CDR3 is TGTGCCAGCAGCTCGCCGGGACCTAATTCACCCCTCCACTTT. V gene TRBV5-6 combines with J gene TRBJ1-6, with D possibly being TRBD1 (5 bases). This CDR3 contains 14 residues. Germline V gene data show CDR1 as SGHDT and CDR2 as YYEEEE. The ends were cut back, 3 bases at V and 6 bases at J, with 10 bases in the middle.

The chain employs TRBV5-6 and TRBJ1-2, with D perhaps TRBD1 (5 bases). V gave up 4 bases and J gave up 5 bases, with 21 bases separating them. Looked up from germline, CDR1 is SGHDT and CDR2 is YYEEEE. The CDR3 covers 16 residues. The CDR3 here is CASSVYGAGSNYGYTF. The CDR3 bases are TGTGCCAGCAGCGTCTACGGGGCAGGGTCGAATTATGGCTACACCTTC.

For this clonotype: A read error is possible here, since a much larger clone lies one base away. This chain joins TRBV14 and TRBJ1-4, with TRBD1 matching over 9 bases. This CDR3 has 20 residues. Germline lookup yields CDR1 SGHDN and CDR2 FVKESK. The CDR3 reads CASSQSGTGWRFATKEKLFF. CDR3 DNA sequence: TGTGCCAGCAGCCAAAGTGGGACAGGGTGGAGGTTTGCAACTAAGGAAAAACTGTTTTTT. Full variable domain (remainder filled in from reference TRBV14 and TRBJ1-4): EAGVTQFPSHSVIEKGQTVTLRCDPISGHDNLYWYRRVMGKEIKFLLHFVKESKQDESGMPNNRFLAERTGGTYSTLKVQPAELEDSGVYFCASSQSGTGWRFATKEKLFFGSGTQLSVL.

The chain's CDR3 is CASSKALESGGAYNEQFF. CDR3 bases: TGTGCCAGCAGCAAAGCCCTGGAAAGCGGGGGGGCGTACAATGAGCAGTTCTTC. V and J are TRBV21-1 and TRBJ2-1; no DNA check was done on the table's D call, TRBD2. TRBV21-1 is a known pseudogene. This CDR3 has 18 residues.

Ten or more counts support this clonotype. The V and J genes are TRBV4-1 and TRBJ2-5, with 11 bases fitting TRBD1. Germline values: CDR1 MGHRA, CDR2 YSYEKL. With V trimmed by 2 bases and J by 3 bases, 11 bases remained unmatched. The length of the CDR3 is 18 residues. This chain's CDR3 is CASSQKPPPGQGEETQYF. The CDR3 region has the DNA TGCGCCAGCAGCCAAAAACCCCCACCGGGACAGGGGGAAGAGACCCAGTACTTC.

This CDR3 reads CASSLAGQGNEQFF. CDR3 DNA sequence: TGTGCCAGCAGTTTGGCGGGACAGGGGAATGAGCAGTTCTTC. The chain links TRBV12-3 or TRBV12-4 to TRBJ2-1, with 10 positions matching TRBD1. After removal of 3 bases from V and 7 bases from J, the junction contained 3 bases not matched to a gene. CDR3 length: 14 residues.

This clonotype has ten or more counts. The chain joins TRBV12-3 or TRBV12-4 to TRBJ2-7; TRBD1 agrees at 9 bases. This CDR3 is built from 15 residues. With 1 base clipped from V and 1 base from J, the junction kept 2 bases outside the gene matches. DNA of the CDR3: TGTGCCAGCAGTTTAGGGGGACAGGGTTCCTACGAGCAGTACTTC. The encoded protein is CASSLGGQGSYEQYF.